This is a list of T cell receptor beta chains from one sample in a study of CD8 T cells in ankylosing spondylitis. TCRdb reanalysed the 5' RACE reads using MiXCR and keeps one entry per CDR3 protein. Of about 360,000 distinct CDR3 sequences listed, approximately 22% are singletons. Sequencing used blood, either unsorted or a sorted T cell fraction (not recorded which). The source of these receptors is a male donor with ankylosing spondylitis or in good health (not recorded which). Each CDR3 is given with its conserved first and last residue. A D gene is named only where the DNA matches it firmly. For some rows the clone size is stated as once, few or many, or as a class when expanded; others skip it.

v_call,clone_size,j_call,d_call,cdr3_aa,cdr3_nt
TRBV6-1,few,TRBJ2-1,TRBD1,CASSRLTGGLDNEQFF,TGTGCCAGCAGTAGACTGACAGGGGGCCTGGACAATGAGCAGTTCTTC
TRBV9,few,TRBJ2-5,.,CASSRRGIQETQYF,TGTGCCAGCAGCAGACGGGGGATACAAGAGACCCAGTACTTC
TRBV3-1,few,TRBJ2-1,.,CASSQGPYGGSYNEQFF,TGTGCCAGCAGCCAAGGCCCCTACGGGGGATCCTACAATGAGCAGTTCTTC
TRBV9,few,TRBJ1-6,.,CASSPQFGESPLHF,TGTGCCAGCAGCCCTCAGTTTGGAGAATCACCCCTCCACTTT
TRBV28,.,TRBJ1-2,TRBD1,CASSLILTGNIGGYTF,TGTGCCAGCAGTTTAATTTTGACAGGGAACATTGGGGGCTACACCTTC
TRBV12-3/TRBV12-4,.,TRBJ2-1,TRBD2,CASRSGTGGLRNEQFF,TGTGCCAGCAGGTCGGGGACGGGGGGGCTGAGAAATGAGCAGTTCTTC
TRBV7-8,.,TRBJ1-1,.,CASSPLGGARLNTEAFF,TGTGCCAGCAGCCCCCTTGGGGGGGCGAGACTGAACACTGAAGCTTTCTTT
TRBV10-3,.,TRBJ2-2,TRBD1,CAISEDRDTGELFF,TGTGCCATCAGTGAGGACAGGGACACCGGGGAGCTGTTTTTT
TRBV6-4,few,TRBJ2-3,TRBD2,CASSERGGGTDTQYF,TGTGCCAGCAGTGAGCGGGGGGGCGGCACAGATACGCAGTATTTT
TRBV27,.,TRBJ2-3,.,CASTGDNTDTQYF,TGTGCCAGCACCGGGGACAACACAGATACGCAGTATTTT
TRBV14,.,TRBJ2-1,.,CASSLPGAPVANEQFF,TGTGCCAGCAGCCTCCCCGGTGCCCCGGTCGCCAATGAGCAGTTCTTC
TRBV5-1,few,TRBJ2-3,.,CASSSSGAGQWTDTQYF,TGCGCCAGCAGCTCGAGCGGGGCGGGACAATGGACAGATACGCAGTATTTT
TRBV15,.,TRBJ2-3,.,CATSHPGTSTDTQYF,TGTGCCACCAGCCACCCCGGGACTAGCACAGATACGCAGTATTTT
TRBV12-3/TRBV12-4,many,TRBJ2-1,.,CASSPSFSRHNEQFF,TGTGCCAGCAGCCCCAGCTTCTCGAGGCACAATGAGCAGTTCTTC
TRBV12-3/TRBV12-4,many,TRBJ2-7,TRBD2,CASSLRVRGGDEQYF,TGTGCCAGCAGTTTAAGGGTACGGGGGGGCGACGAGCAGTACTTC
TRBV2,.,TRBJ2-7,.,CASSETPASYEQYF,TGTGCCAGCAGTGAAACGCCCGCCTCCTACGAGCAGTACTTC
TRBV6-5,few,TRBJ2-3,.,CASSYYGIDTQYF,TGTGCCAGCAGTTACTACGGTATAGATACGCAGTATTTT
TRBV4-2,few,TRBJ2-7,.,CASSPSAGPYEQYF,TGTGCCAGCAGCCCTTCGGCGGGGCCCTACGAGCAGTACTTC
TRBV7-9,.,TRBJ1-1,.,CASSDRTSTEAFF,TGTGCCAGCAGCGATAGGACGTCCACTGAAGCTTTCTTT
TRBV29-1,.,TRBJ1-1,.,CSVEFGGTEAFF,TGCAGCGTTGAATTTGGGGGGACTGAAGCTTTCTTT
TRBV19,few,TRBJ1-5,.,CASSRTEYSNQPQHF,TGTGCCAGTAGTCGGACAGAGTATAGCAATCAGCCCCAGCATTTT
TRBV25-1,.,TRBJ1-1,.,CASSVDSSNTEAFF,TGTGCCAGCAGTGTGGACAGCTCGAACACTGAAGCTTTCTTT
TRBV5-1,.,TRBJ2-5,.,CASSAARNQETQYF,TGCGCCAGCAGCGCCGCTAGAAACCAAGAGACCCAGTACTTC
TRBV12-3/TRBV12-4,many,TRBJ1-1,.,CASSSNTEAFF,TGTGCCAGCAGCTCGAACACTGAAGCTTTCTTT
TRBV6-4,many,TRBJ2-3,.,CASSDAGAPDTQYF,TGTGCCAGCAGTGACGCGGGGGCCCCAGATACGCAGTATTTT
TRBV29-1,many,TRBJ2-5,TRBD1,CSSAGGLKETQYF,TGCAGCTCGGCAGGGGGCCTGAAAGAGACCCAGTACTTC
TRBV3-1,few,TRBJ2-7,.,CASSDPRGSGYEQYF,TGTGCCAGCAGCGATCCCAGGGGTTCGGGGTACGAGCAGTACTTC
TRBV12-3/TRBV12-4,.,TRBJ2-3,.,CASNLVSTDTQYF,TGTGCCAGCAACCTTGTAAGCACAGATACGCAGTATTTT
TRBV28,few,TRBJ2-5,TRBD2,CASSYLGLAGINTKTQETQYF,TGTGCCAGCAGCTACCTGGGACTAGCGGGGATTAACACAAAGACCCAAGAGACCCAGTACTTC
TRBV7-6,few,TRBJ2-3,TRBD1,CASSLGYRGPEGTDTQYF,TGTGCCAGCAGCTTAGGGTACAGGGGGCCTGAGGGCACAGATACGCAGTATTTT
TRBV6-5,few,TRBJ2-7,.,CASSYSSDSYEQYF,TGTGCCAGCAGTTACTCGAGCGACTCCTACGAGCAGTACTTC
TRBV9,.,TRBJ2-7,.,CASSLGPLPSYEQYF,TGTGCCAGCAGCCTCGGACCGCTCCCCTCCTACGAGCAGTACTTC
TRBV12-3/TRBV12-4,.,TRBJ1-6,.,CASFWGFGSPLHF,TGTGCCAGCTTTTGGGGGTTTGGTTCACCCCTCCACTTT
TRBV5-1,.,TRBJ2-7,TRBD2,CASSLEASGGFSYEQYF,TGCGCCAGCAGCTTGGAGGCTAGCGGGGGCTTCTCCTACGAGCAGTACTTC
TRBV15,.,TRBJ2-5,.,CATSRDSRKETQYF,TGTGCCACCAGCAGAGATTCGAGAAAAGAGACCCAGTACTTC
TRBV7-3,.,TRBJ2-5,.,CASSLKGGPETQYF,TGTGCCAGCAGCTTAAAAGGGGGTCCCGAGACCCAGTACTTC
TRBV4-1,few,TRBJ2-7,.,CASSTYHQTGEQYF,TGCGCCAGCAGCACTTATCACCAAACGGGAGAGCAGTACTTC
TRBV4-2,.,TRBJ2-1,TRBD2,CASSQDLRGGWVF,TGTGCCAGCAGCCAAGATTTGCGGGGGGGTTGGGTCTTC
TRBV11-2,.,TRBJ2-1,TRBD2,CASSSRLAGGF,TGTGCCAGCAGCTCACGACTAGCGGGGGGCTTC
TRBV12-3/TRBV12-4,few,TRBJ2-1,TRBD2,CASRSSGAPSNEQFF,TGTGCCAGCAGAAGTAGCGGGGCCCCCTCCAATGAGCAGTTCTTC
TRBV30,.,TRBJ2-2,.,CAWSVLGSGELFF,TGTGCCTGGAGTGTACTGGGGTCCGGGGAGCTGTTTTTT
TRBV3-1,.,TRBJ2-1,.,CASSHSSYNEQFF,TGTGCCAGCAGCCACAGCTCCTACAATGAGCAGTTCTTC
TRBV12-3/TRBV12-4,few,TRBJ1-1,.,CASSFGGEETFF,TGTGCCAGCAGTTTCGGAGGGGAGGAAACTTTCTTT
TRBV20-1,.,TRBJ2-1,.,CSARELGGTNPYNEQFF,TGCAGTGCTAGAGAGCTGGGGGGAACCAACCCCTACAATGAGCAGTTCTTC
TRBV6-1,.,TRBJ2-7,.,CASSEWSSGSYEQYF,TGTGCCAGCAGTGAGTGGAGCTCCGGGTCCTACGAGCAGTACTTC
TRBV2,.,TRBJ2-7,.,CASSGRNPPSSYEQYF,TGTGCCAGCAGTGGCAGGAACCCCCCCAGCTCCTACGAGCAGTACTTC
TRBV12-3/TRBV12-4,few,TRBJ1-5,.,CASSFGPIQPQHF,TGTGCCAGCAGTTTTGGGCCAATTCAGCCCCAGCATTTT
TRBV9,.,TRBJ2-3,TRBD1,CASSPQDRASTDTQYF,TGTGCCAGCAGCCCTCAGGACAGGGCCAGCACAGATACGCAGTATTTT
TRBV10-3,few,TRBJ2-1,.,CAFGAEGSYNEQFF,TGTGCCTTTGGGGCGGAGGGATCCTACAATGAGCAGTTCTTC
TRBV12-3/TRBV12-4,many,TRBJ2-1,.,CASSFGNEQFF,TGTGCCAGCAGCTTCGGCAATGAGCAGTTCTTC
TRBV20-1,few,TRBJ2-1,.,CTAVRGNNEQFF,TGCACCGCTGTGAGAGGGAACAATGAGCAGTTCTTC